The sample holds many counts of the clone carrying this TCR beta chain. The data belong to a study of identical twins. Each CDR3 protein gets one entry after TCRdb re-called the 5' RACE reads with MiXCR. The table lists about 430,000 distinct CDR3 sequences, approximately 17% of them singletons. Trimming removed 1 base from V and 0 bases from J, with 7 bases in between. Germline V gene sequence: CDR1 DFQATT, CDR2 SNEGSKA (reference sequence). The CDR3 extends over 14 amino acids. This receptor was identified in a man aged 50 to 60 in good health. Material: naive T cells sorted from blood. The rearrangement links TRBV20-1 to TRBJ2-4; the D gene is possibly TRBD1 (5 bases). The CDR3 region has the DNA TGCAGTGCTAGAGTAGGGGTAGCCAAAAACATTCAGTACTTC. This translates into CSARVGVAKNIQYF.